This T cell receptor (beta chain) emerged from a study of vaccination and CD4 T cells after COVID-19. Noted treatment: approximately nine-day PBMC culture with coronavirus spike peptide pools or control peptides (ViraFEST assay). This clonotype showed up just once. Its antigen remains unidentified. Sequencing of DNA taken from cultured CD4+ T cells relied on the Oncomine TCR Beta short-read assay. Via MiXCR, TCRdb re-called the PCR reads, giving one row per CDR3 protein. The sample lists roughly 5,400 distinct CDR3 sequences; around 71% were seen once. The sequence was obtained from a human donor who had recovered from COVID-19. The specimen was CD4+ T cells from blood, cultured in vitro.

The CDR3 spells CAWRDPGTSYTF. For the CDR3, the DNA is TGTGCCTGGAGAGACCCCGGGACAAGCTACACCTTC. This rearrangement joins TRBV30 to TRBJ1-2, with D tentatively TRBD1 (6 bases). The CDR3 contains 12 residues. Germline-derived CDR1 and CDR2 are GTSNPN and SVGIG (reference sequence). V lost 3 bases to trimming and J lost 9 bases, with 14 bases between them.